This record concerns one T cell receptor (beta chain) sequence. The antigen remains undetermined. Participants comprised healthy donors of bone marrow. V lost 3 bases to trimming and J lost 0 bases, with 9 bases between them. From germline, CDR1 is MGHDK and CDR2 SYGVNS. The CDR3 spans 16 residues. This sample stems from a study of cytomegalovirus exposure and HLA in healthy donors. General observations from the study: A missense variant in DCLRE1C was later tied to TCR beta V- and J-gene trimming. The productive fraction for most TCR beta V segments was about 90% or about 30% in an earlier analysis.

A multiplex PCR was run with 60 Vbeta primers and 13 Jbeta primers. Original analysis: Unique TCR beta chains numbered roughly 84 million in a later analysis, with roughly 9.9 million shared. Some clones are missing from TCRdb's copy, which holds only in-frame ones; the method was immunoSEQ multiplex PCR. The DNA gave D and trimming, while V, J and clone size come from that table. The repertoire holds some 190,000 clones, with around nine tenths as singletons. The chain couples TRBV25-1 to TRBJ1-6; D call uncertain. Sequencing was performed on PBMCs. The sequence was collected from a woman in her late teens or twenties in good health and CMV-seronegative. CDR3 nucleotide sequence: TGTGCCAGCAGTGAGTCTGGTAGCTCCTATAATTCACCCCTCCACTTT. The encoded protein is CASSESGSSYNSPLHF.